The next 19 T cell receptor beta chains were all read from a single sample in a study of long-term antiretroviral therapy in people with HIV. Assay version v3.0 of immunoSEQ was used, and it was run at survey level. TCRdb keeps only in-frame clones here, not all; method: immunoSEQ multiplex PCR. Of 11,000 to 15,000 clones in the sample, 88% were seen once. Sequencing used unsorted PBMCs, obtained 6.2 years after starting antiretroviral therapy. These receptors were taken from a man aged 35-49 years with HIV.

V is TRBV29-1 and J is TRBJ1-1, with D uncertain. Trimming removed 1 base at V and 4 bases at J, with 7 bases between. Germline-derived CDR1 and CDR2 are SQVTM and ANQGSEA. The CDR3 is 12 amino acids. CDR3: CSVEGKSTEAFF. The CDR3, as DNA: TGCAGCGTTGAAGGTAAGAGCACTGAAGCTTTCTTT.

CDR3 amino acids: CASSLVMNWGYAEAFF. CDR3 nucleotides: TGTGCCAGCAGCTTAGTTATGAATTGGGGGTACGCTGAAGCTTTCTTT. V gene TRBV7-9 combines with J gene TRBJ1-1; possible D gene TRBD1, 5 bases. V lost 1 base, J lost 6 bases, and 18 bases lay in between. Per germline, CDR1 SEHNR and CDR2 FQNEAQ (reference sequence). The CDR3 extends over 16 amino acids.

This chain links TRBV4-3 with TRBJ2-7; D unclear. CDR1 and CDR2 from the germline V gene are LGHNA and YSLEER. CDR3 length equals 13 residues. Deletions cut 0 bases from V and 7 bases from J, with 10 bases between. The CDR3, as DNA: TGCGCCAGCAGCCAAGATTTGGCCCGGGAGCAGTACTTC. It codes for CASSQDLAREQYF.

V and J are TRBV11-2 and TRBJ1-2; TRBD1 matches at 10 bases. The CDR3 spans 15 residues. Germline V CDR1 and CDR2: SGHAT, FQNNGV. The V gene end was trimmed by 5 bases and the J gene end by 5 bases; junction bases not matched to a gene: 8. The DNA of the CDR3 is TGTGCCAGCAGCCCTTCAAGGGACAGGGGTTATGGCTACACCTTC. Its protein is CASSPSRDRGYGYTF.

V and J are TRBV28 and TRBJ1-4; TRBD1 might be the D (5 bases). The CDR3 is 15 amino acids. Trimming took off 3 bases at V and 4 bases at J, with 12 bases between the two ends. From germline, CDR1 is MDHEN and CDR2 SYDVKM. The CDR3 DNA is TGTGCCAGCAGTTTCTCAGGGAGAGATAATGAAAAACTGTTTTTT. Translating it yields CASSFSGRDNEKLFF.

This clone appeared once. The gene calls are TRBV28 and TRBJ1-2; D unresolved. Per the germline V gene, CDR1 is MDHEN and CDR2 is SYDVKM. The CDR3 is 15 residues long. Deletions cut 4 bases from V and 0 bases from J, with 12 bases between. The CDR3 region has the DNA TGTGCCAGCAGTTCAACGGCGATATCTAACTATGGCTACACCTTC. As protein: CASSSTAISNYGYTF.

The chain couples TRBV4-1 to TRBJ1-5, with 7 bases lining up with TRBD1. J was trimmed by 5 bases and V by 8 bases; bases with no gene match: 12. This CDR3 region has 15 residues. The germline CDR1 and CDR2 sequences are MGHRA and YSYEKL. The CDR3 spells CASGRTGEGYQPQHF. CDR3 in DNA: TGCGCCAGCGGCCGTACAGGGGAGGGTTATCAGCCCCAGCATTTT.

The rearrangement joins TRBV27 to TRBJ2-3; weak D call: TRBD2 (6 bases). V was clipped by 6 bases and J by 5 bases, with 21 bases between them. The CDR3 has 16 amino acids. The germline V gene has CDR1 MNHEY and CDR2 SMNVEV (reference sequence). CDR3 nucleotide sequence: TGTGCCAGCAGCAAAGGGACTCTCGGAGGCAAAGATACGCAGTATTTT. The encoded protein is CASSKGTLGGKDTQYF.

V usage is TRBV7-9 and J usage is TRBJ1-2, with unresolved D. The CDR3 has 15 residues. V lost 1 base, J lost 4 bases, and 13 bases lay in between. The V gene's germline CDR1 is SEHNR and CDR2 FQNEAQ (reference sequence). This chain's CDR3 is CASSLESQPTYGYTF. CDR3 DNA sequence: TGTGCCAGCAGCTTAGAAAGTCAACCCACCTATGGCTACACCTTC.

The V gene is TRBV10-1, the J gene TRBJ2-1; 8 bases agree with TRBD1. CDR1 WNHNN and CDR2 SYGVQD come from the germline V gene (reference sequence). The J segment lost 7 bases and the V segment lost 8 bases, leaving 7 bases of the junction unmatched. CDR3 size: 13 residues. CDR3 coding DNA: TGCGCCAGCCCGTGGACAGGGATAAATGAGCAGTTCTTC. It specifies CASPWTGINEQFF.

The rearrangement uses TRBV7-3 and TRBJ2-3; D assignment may be TRBD1 or TRBD2 (5 bases each). With 5 bases removed from V and 6 bases from J, the gap between germline ends came to 9 bases. Germline values: CDR1 SGHTA, CDR2 FQGTGA. The CDR3 runs to 12 residues. The CDR3 sequence: CASSQGEDTQYF. The DNA of the CDR3 is TGTGCCAGCAGCCAAGGGGAGGATACGCAGTATTTT.

The CDR3: CASSVEGGLPFSYNEQFF. The CDR3, as DNA: TGTGCCAGCAGCGTAGAGGGGGGGTTGCCCTTCTCCTACAATGAGCAGTTCTTC. The rearrangement joins TRBV9 to TRBJ2-1, with TRBD2 as a possible D gene (7 bases). CDR3 length: 18 amino acids. V was shortened by 0 bases and J by 0 bases, with 16 bases between the two germline ends. Germline CDR1 SGDLS, CDR2 YYNGEE.

The V gene is TRBV9, the J gene TRBJ2-1; no firm D call. The CDR3 contains 16 residues. Looked up from germline, CDR1 is SGDLS and CDR2 is YYNGEE. Trimming stripped 1 base from V and 4 bases from J, with 15 bases between. In DNA, the CDR3 is TGTGCCAGCAGCGTATCGGCCTCCTCATTATACAATGAGCAGTTCTTC. This encodes CASSVSASSLYNEQFF.

Remarks on this clone: One end of the junction does not line up with germline, which may come from a read error. The chain recombines TRBV7-3 with TRBJ2-5; 8 bases align to TRBD2. The CDR3 runs 16 residues. From germline, CDR1 is SGHTA and CDR2 FQGTGA. CDR3 amino acids: CASSLRPSGHGGTQYF. CDR3 nucleotide sequence: TGTGCTAGCAGCTTAAGGCCTAGCGGGCATGGGGGGACCCAGTACTTC.

The rearrangement uses TRBV9 and TRBJ1-1; weak D call: TRBD1 (5 bases). The CDR3 consists of 17 residues. Trimming pared 2 bases from V and 1 base from J, leaving 18 bases between. Germline CDR1 reads SGDLS; CDR2 reads YYNGEE. The CDR3 reads CASSVPQGVSGNTEAFF. The CDR3 DNA sequence: TGTGCCAGCAGCGTCCCTCAGGGTGTGTCAGGGAACACTGAAGCTTTCTTT.

The chain couples TRBV11-2 to TRBJ2-3; TRBD2 matches at 7 bases. Trimming cost V 5 bases and J 3 bases; bases outside gene matches: 8. The CDR3 has 15 residues. Germline V CDR1 and CDR2: SGHAT, FQNNGV. The CDR3 sequence is CASSQLARETDTQYF. Written as DNA, the CDR3 is TGTGCCAGCAGCCAACTAGCGCGGGAAACAGATACGCAGTATTTT.

The V and J genes are TRBV10-3 and TRBJ1-6, with D unclear. In germline, CDR1 is ENHRY, CDR2 SYGVKD. CDR3 size: 15 residues. V lost 8 bases to trimming and J lost 7 bases, with 18 bases between them. The CDR3 region is CAIEAGPPENSPLHF. Written as DNA, the CDR3 is TGTGCCATCGAAGCTGGGCCTCCGGAGAATTCACCCCTCCACTTT.

This chain uses TRBV7-9 with TRBJ2-7, with 7 nucleotides matching TRBD2. V gave up 7 bases and J gave up 5 bases; unmatched junction bases: 11. This CDR3 is built from 14 residues. The germline CDR1 and CDR2 sequences are SEHNR and FQNEAQ (reference sequence). The chain's CDR3 is CASTELAVSHEQYF. In nucleotides, the CDR3 is TGTGCCAGCACAGAGCTAGCGGTCTCTCACGAGCAGTACTTC.

Turning to this clone: One end of the junction varies from germline; a read error may be responsible. The chain uses TRBV6-1 and TRBJ2-3; 9 bases fit TRBD2. Germline V CDR1 and CDR2: MNHNS, SASEGT. The CDR3 is 14 amino acids. The CDR3 protein is CASSERQEAGGRHF. CDR3 sequence (DNA): TGTGCCAGCAGTGAACGGCAGGAAGCGGGAGGTAGGCATTTT.